There are many counts of the clone carrying this T cell receptor beta chain. As yet, its antigen is unknown. The data originate from a study of regulatory T cells in long-lasting Graves disease. Broader study findings: Persistent patients shared more public clonotypes (2,741) than newly diagnosed patients (about 970).

As for time point: newly diagnosed GD, antithyroid drugs for less than 3 months. Following extraction of RNA from PBMCs, that RNA was used to make the TCR library. Graves' disease diagnoses used American Thyroid Association guidelines. In building TCR beta libraries, iRepertoire HTBI primers were used together with Arm-PCR of CDR3 regions. TCRdb processed the multiplex PCR reads anew with MiXCR; each CDR3 protein has one entry. In the table there are 580,000 or so distinct CDR3 sequences, approximately 16% of which are singletons. This CDR3 spans 16 amino acids. The V segment lost 5 bases and the J segment 3 bases; nucleotides outside the gene matches: 9. The same sample was also used in a study of T cells in Graves' hyperthyroidism and ophthalmopathy. That work contributes: Clinical symptoms, serum thyroxine and TRAb, thyroid ultrasound and orbital computed tomography were used for the diagnoses.

The sequences come from peripheral blood mononuclear cells (PBMCs), collected at new diagnosis, from a patient treated with antithyroid drugs. The chain couples TRBV12-3 or TRBV12-4 to TRBJ2-7; 11 bases fit TRBD1. The sequence derives from a man aged 18 to 30 with Graves disease. As DNA, the CDR3 is TGTGCCAGCAGTCGGACAGGGGGCGCTTTTTTCTACGAGCAGTACTTC. Encoded protein: CASSRTGGAFFYEQYF.